This TCR beta chain was captured by sequencing in a study of identical twins. As to this clonotype: What it recognizes is unknown.

TCRdb re-called the 5' RACE reads with MiXCR, one entry per CDR3 protein. The table shows about 340,000 distinct CDR3 sequences, with about 12% occurring only once. In germline, CDR1 is SGHDT, CDR2 YYEEEE. Trimming shortened V by 2 bases and J by 8 bases, and 17 bases separated the two germline ends. The CDR3 totals 15 residues. Findings and limits, study-wide: Out-of-frame alpha sequences shared by twins were enriched for low generation probability. Beta out-of-frame sequences displayed a weaker excess of sharing between twins.

Separately, the same data were catalogued under a study of yellow fever vaccine responses in identical twins.

Sequencing input: CD8+ T cells sorted from blood. The receptor was derived from a woman aged 18-35 years in good health. The chain combines TRBV5-6 with TRBJ1-5; possible D gene TRBD1, 5 bases. This CDR3 is CASSFGAGPREPQHF. CDR3 bases: TGTGCCAGCAGCTTTGGGGCAGGCCCACGGGAGCCCCAGCATTTT.